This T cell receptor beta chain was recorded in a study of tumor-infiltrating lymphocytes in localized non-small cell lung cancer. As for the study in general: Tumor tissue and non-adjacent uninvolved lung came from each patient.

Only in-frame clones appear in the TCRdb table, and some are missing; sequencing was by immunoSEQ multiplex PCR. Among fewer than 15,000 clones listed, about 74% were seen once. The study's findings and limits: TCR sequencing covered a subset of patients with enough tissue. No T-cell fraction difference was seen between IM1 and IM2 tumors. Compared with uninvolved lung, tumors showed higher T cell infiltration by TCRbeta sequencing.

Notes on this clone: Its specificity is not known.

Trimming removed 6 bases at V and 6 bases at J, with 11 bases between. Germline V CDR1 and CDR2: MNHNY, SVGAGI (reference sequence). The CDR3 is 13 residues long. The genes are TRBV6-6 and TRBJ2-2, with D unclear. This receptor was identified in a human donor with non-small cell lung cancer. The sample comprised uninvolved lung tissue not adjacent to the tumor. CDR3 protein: CASSPQASGELFF. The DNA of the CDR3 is TGTGCCAGCAGCCCCCAGGCCTCCGGGGAGCTGTTTTTT.